The source of this T cell receptor beta chain is a study of cytomegalovirus exposure and HLA in healthy donors. Study-wide results and caveats: Cytomegalovirus association was listed for approximately 150 TCR beta chains. Specificity of a few CMV-associated chains for CMV antigens was verified in vitro. Certain sequence variants were highly shared and formed a cluster, and this cluster was likely a sequencing artifact. Most sequenced TCRs were rare (though some public TCRs occurred in many donors).

Germline CDR1 is SGHRS and CDR2 is YFSETQ. The CDR3 extends over 14 amino acids. Between the trimmed V and J ends, which lost 2 bases and 0 bases, there was a span of 8 bases. 60 Vbeta and 13 Jbeta primers were used in PCR. The protocol was immunoSEQ multiplex PCR, while the TCRdb copy is restricted to in-frame clones and leaves out a portion. The table shows some 160,000 clones, with approximately 72% occurring only once. Remarks on this clone: Its specificity is not known.

Sequencing used PBMCs. This TCR derives from a middle-aged man in good health and CMV-seronegative. V gene TRBV5-1 combines with J gene TRBJ1-1, with D possibly being TRBD1 (5 bases). CDR3 amino acids: CASSLGRVNTEAFF. CDR3 DNA sequence: TGCGCCAGCAGCTTAGGCAGGGTGAACACTGAAGCTTTCTTT.